These T cell receptor beta chains were read from a single sample in a study of blood T cell repertoires in COVID-19. Repertoires were generated with immunoSEQ multiplex PCR, while TCRdb's copy carries only in-frame clones and drops some. The sample has about 140,000 clones, about 90% seen once; the top ten hold approximately 11%. The sequencing sample was made of peripheral blood. The receptor set was obtained from a woman of 80 years or more with acute or convalescent COVID-19. The CDR3 runs from the conserved cysteine through the conserved F or W. A D gene is named only where the DNA matches it firmly. Clone size is shown for a subset of rows, as once, few, many or a class of expanded clone.

clone_size j_call d_call v_call cdr3_nt cdr3_aa
- TRBJ2-1 TRBD1 TRBV5-1 TGCGCCAGCAGCTTTGGACAGGGGGCTAATGAGCAGTTCTTC CASSFGQGANEQFF
few TRBJ2-1 TRBD2 TRBV7-7 TGTGCTAGCAGCCCTTCAAGCGGGGGGTCCTACAATGAGCAGTTCTTC CASSPSSGGSYNEQFF
- TRBJ2-1 - TRBV9 TGTGCCAGCAGCGTTGCGGAGAGCTCCTACAATGAGCAGTTCTTC CASSVAESSYNEQFF
- TRBJ2-3 - TRBV18 TGTGCCAGCTCACCGACAGCCGAGGCGCAGTATTTT CASSPTAEAQYF
- TRBJ2-5 - TRBV5-1 TGCGCCAGCAGCTTGGCCGGAACTAGCAGAGAGACCCAGTACTTC CASSLAGTSRETQYF
- TRBJ2-7 TRBD1 TRBV7-3 TGTGCCAGCAGCCCCCCGGGACAGAGATTGTACTTC CASSPPGQRLYF
once TRBJ2-2 TRBD1 TRBV18 TGTGCCAGCTCCCCCTCGACAGGGGAAATGACCGGGGAGCTGTTTTTT CASSPSTGEMTGELFF
few TRBJ2-1 TRBD1 TRBV7-6 TGTGCCAGCAGCTTAACAGGGGCTAGCTCCTACAATGAGCAGTTCTTC CASSLTGASSYNEQFF
- TRBJ1-1 - TRBV9 TGTGCCAGCAGCGTCATAACAGGGAACACTGAAGCTTTCTTT CASSVITGNTEAFF
once TRBJ1-1 TRBD1 TRBV7-2 TGTGCCAGCAGCATCGACAGGGGGGGTATCTCTGAAGCTTTCTTT CASSIDRGGISEAFF
- TRBJ2-1 TRBD2 TRBV5-1 TGCGCCAGCAGCCTATACGGACTAGCGGACAATGAGCAGTTCTTC CASSLYGLADNEQFF
- TRBJ2-3 TRBD2 TRBV5-4 TGTGCCAGCAGTCCCGCGGGGGGGCTCTCAGATACGCAGTATTTT CASSPAGGLSDTQYF
- TRBJ1-4 TRBD1 TRBV5-4 TGTGCCGGTTCCTTTCGACAGGGGAGTGAAAAACTGTTTTTT CAGSFRQGSEKLFF
- TRBJ1-5 TRBD1 TRBV18 TGTGCCAGCTCAGTTTCCGGGACAGTCAATCAGCCCCAGCATTTT CASSVSGTVNQPQHF
few TRBJ2-1 - TRBV4-2 TGTGCCAGCAGCCAAGGCGGAGTGTACAATGAGCAGTTCTTC CASSQGGVYNEQFF
- TRBJ1-2 - TRBV6-6 TGTGCCAGCTATCCTGGCTACACCTTC CASYPGYTF
- TRBJ1-1 TRBD1 TRBV18 TGTGCCAGCTCACCAACTCTAAGGGGGACAGCGCAAGAAGCTTTCTTT CASSPTLRGTAQEAFF
- TRBJ2-3 - TRBV30 TGTGCCTGGACTGTTATGGTGGGACAGCAGTATTTT CAWTVMVGQQYF
- TRBJ2-7 - TRBV10-1 TGCGCCAGCAGTGAGTCCCCGAGGAGCGAGCAGTACTTC CASSESPRSEQYF
- TRBJ1-1 - TRBV29-1 TGCAGCGCGGCTGCAGGAACGAACACTGAAGCTTTCTTT CSAAAGTNTEAFF
- TRBJ1-1 - TRBV5-1 TGCGCCAGCAGCACCGACAGTCACACTGAAGCTTTCTTT CASSTDSHTEAFF
few TRBJ2-5 - TRBV5-1 TGCGCCAGCAGCTTCATACCGACACAAGAGACCCAGTACTTC CASSFIPTQETQYF
- TRBJ1-5 TRBD1 TRBV5-8 TGTGCCAGCAGCTTCATTGGACCAACCGGGACAGCGTATAGCAATCAGCCCCAGCATTTT CASSFIGPTGTAYSNQPQHF
- TRBJ1-6 - TRBV6-5 TGTGCCAGCAGTTATGACAGCCAATCCTATAATTCACCCCTCCACTTT CASSYDSQSYNSPLHF
- TRBJ2-1 TRBD2 TRBV15 TGTGCCACCAGCAGGGCATTAATAGCGGGGGGTCTCGAAGAGCAGTTCTTC CATSRALIAGGLEEQFF
- TRBJ2-7 TRBD1 TRBV7-8 TGTGCCAGCAGCCTGGGACAGGTGAGAGAGCAGTACTTC CASSLGQVREQYF
- TRBJ2-6 - TRBV6-6 TGTGCCAGCAGTGCGGGGAGGAGCGGGGCCAACGTCCTGACTTTC CASSAGRSGANVLTF
- TRBJ1-5 TRBD1 TRBV5-6 TGTGCCAGCAGCACGTACGACAGGGGGCACAATCAGCCCCAGCATTTT CASSTYDRGHNQPQHF
- TRBJ1-5 TRBD1 TRBV16 TGTGCCAGCAGCCGAAGACAGGGGGCCCTTAGCAATCAGCCCCAGCATTTT CASSRRQGALSNQPQHF
- TRBJ2-7 TRBD1 TRBV19 TGTGCCAGTAGCCCCACCGGGACAGGGGGCTACGAGCAGTACTTC CASSPTGTGGYEQYF
- TRBJ1-5 TRBD1 TRBV2 TGTGCCAGCAGCCAAGGACAGGGGGCACGTCAGCCCCAGCATTTT CASSQGQGARQPQHF
- TRBJ2-2 TRBD1 TRBV5-1 TGCGCCAGCAGCCCCAGGACAGGGGAACCCGGGGAGCTGTTTTTT CASSPRTGEPGELFF
- TRBJ2-5 - TRBV5-4 TGTGCCAGCAGCTTGGGCAGGGGCCCCAATCGGGTCGAGACCCAGTACTTC CASSLGRGPNRVETQYF
- TRBJ2-7 TRBD1 TRBV3-1/TRBV3-2 TGTGCCAGCAGCCAAGGAGGGACAGTTACCTACGAGCAGTACTTC CASSQGGTVTYEQYF
- TRBJ1-2 - TRBV6-6 TGTGCCAGCAGCCGCGACAGTAACTATGGCTACACCTTC CASSRDSNYGYTF
- TRBJ1-2 TRBD1 TRBV11-2 TGTGCCAGCAGCTTAGAGTCAGGGGGTTATGGCTACACCTTC CASSLESGGYGYTF
- TRBJ2-2 - TRBV15 TGTGCCACCAGCAGAGATTTCAGCGGAGCGAACACCGGGGAGCTGTTTTTT CATSRDFSGANTGELFF
- TRBJ2-5 TRBD2 TRBV7-2 TGTGCCAGCAGCTTGGTAGCGGGGGGGCAGGAGACCCAGTACTTC CASSLVAGGQETQYF
- TRBJ2-7 TRBD1 TRBV30 TGTGCCTGGAGTGTATCCGGGACAGGGGACTACGAGCAGTACTTC CAWSVSGTGDYEQYF
- TRBJ1-1 - TRBV5-4 TGTGCCAGCAGCCAACAGCTAAACACTGAAGCTTTCTTT CASSQQLNTEAFF
- TRBJ2-7 TRBD2 TRBV6-5 TGTGCCAGCATCCCTCGGGGGGTTTACTCCTACGAGCAGTACTTC CASIPRGVYSYEQYF
- TRBJ2-2 - TRBV5-6 TGTGCCAGCAGCGTCCAGAACACCGGGGAGCTGTTTTTT CASSVQNTGELFF
once TRBJ2-5 TRBD2 TRBV19 TGTGCCAGTACGCCGGGGGGAGAGACCCAGTACTTC CASTPGGETQYF
- TRBJ1-1 - TRBV5-6 TGTGCCAGCAGCCCGGATCCGGGGACAATTGAAGCTTTCTTT CASSPDPGTIEAFF
- TRBJ2-7 - TRBV4-3 TGCGCCAGCAGCCAAGATCTCGGGATCAGAAACTACGAGCAGTACTTC CASSQDLGIRNYEQYF
once TRBJ1-2 - TRBV18 TGTGCCAGCTCAGGGGGCGGACGGGGAGACTATGGCTACACCTTC CASSGGGRGDYGYTF
- TRBJ1-2 TRBD1 TRBV30 TGTGCCTGGAGTCCCGGGACAGGGAGGAGCTACACCTTC CAWSPGTGRSYTF
- TRBJ1-1 - TRBV29-1 TGCAGCGTTGGGGATCTTGGGGGGAGTGGAAAAGCTTTCTTT CSVGDLGGSGKAFF
few TRBJ1-1 - TRBV5-1 TGCGCCAGCACTGCCATGGTTGGCTCTGAAGCTTTCTTT CASTAMVGSEAFF
few TRBJ2-3 - TRBV7-3 TGTGCCAGCAGCCTCGGAGCTAGCACAGATACGCAGTATTTT CASSLGASTDTQYF
- TRBJ1-3 TRBD1 TRBV7-2 TGTGCCAGCAGCTTGACAGGGTACGGAAACACCATATATTTT CASSLTGYGNTIYF
few TRBJ1-4 TRBD1 TRBV7-2 TGTGCCAGCAGGCCTACAGGGGTCGAAAAACTGTTTTTT CASRPTGVEKLFF
few TRBJ2-7 TRBD1 TRBV9 TGTGCCAGCAGCGAGAGGGACAGGGGGTCACCCTACGAGCAGTACTTC CASSERDRGSPYEQYF
- TRBJ1-3 TRBD1 TRBV11-2 TGTGCCAGCAGCTCCTTCAGGGGGCCATACTCTGGAAACACCATATATTTT CASSSFRGPYSGNTIYF